Listed below are T cell receptor beta chains from one sample, sequenced in a study of T cells in Graves' hyperthyroidism and ophthalmopathy. Each CDR3 protein gets one entry after TCRdb re-called the multiplex PCR reads with MiXCR. The sample consists of approximately 570,000 distinct CDR3 sequences, just under 20% of them appearing once. The material sequenced was blood. These TCRs come from a man aged 40-50 years with Graves' ophthalmopathy. CDR3s include the opening cysteine and the closing phenylalanine or tryptophan. A D gene is named only where the DNA matches it firmly. Clone sizes are given selectively: once, few, many, or a class where the clone is expanded.

d_call	v_call	clone_size	j_call	cdr3_nt	cdr3_aa
TRBD2	TRBV29-1	NA	TRBJ2-7	TGCAGCGTTGGTGGGCGGGGGGTCTCCTACGAGCAGTACTTC	CSVGGRGVSYEQYF
NA	TRBV5-1	few	TRBJ2-7	TGCGCCAGCAGCTTAAACCAAGCGGGTCTAACCTACGAGCAGTACTTC	CASSLNQAGLTYEQYF
NA	TRBV15	NA	TRBJ2-7	TGTGCCACCAGCAGAGATCGAATGGCCTACGAGCAGTACTTC	CATSRDRMAYEQYF
NA	TRBV11-2	many	TRBJ1-1	TGTGCCAGCAGCTCTAGAAGTGAGCAGCCGAACACTGAAGCTTTCTTT	CASSSRSEQPNTEAFF
TRBD1	TRBV6-1	NA	TRBJ1-2	TGTGCCAGCAGTGCCCTAAGGACAGGGTCTTATGGCTACACCTTC	CASSALRTGSYGYTF
TRBD1	TRBV12-3/TRBV12-4	few	TRBJ1-2	TGTGCCAGCAGGATCGGGACAGCCAGAATTACTAACTATGGCTACACCTTC	CASRIGTARITNYGYTF
NA	TRBV6-2/TRBV6-3	NA	TRBJ1-2	TGTGCCAGCAGCGAGTGGTCTTATGGCTACACCTTC	CASSEWSYGYTF
TRBD2	TRBV3-1	few	TRBJ2-7	TGTGCCAGCAGCCCTATAGCGGGGGGGAGCTCCTACGAGCAGTACTTC	CASSPIAGGSSYEQYF
TRBD1	TRBV19	NA	TRBJ1-2	TGTGCCAGTAGTATAACAGGGGCAGATGGCTACACCTTC	CASSITGADGYTF
NA	TRBV5-1	many	TRBJ2-2	TGCGCCAGCAGAACAGAACCCTACACCGGGGAGCTGTTTTTT	CASRTEPYTGELFF
TRBD1	TRBV20-1	few	TRBJ2-3	TGCAGTGCTAGGGACAGGGGAGGGACAGATACGCAGTATTTT	CSARDRGGTDTQYF
NA	TRBV11-2	many	TRBJ1-2	TGTGCCAGCAGACAGTCCACAGGACACTATGGCTACACCTTC	CASRQSTGHYGYTF
NA	TRBV14	NA	TRBJ1-1	TGTGCCAGCAGCCAAGATCTTGCTCCAAACACTGAAGCTTTCTTT	CASSQDLAPNTEAFF
TRBD2	TRBV30	few	TRBJ2-3	TGTGCCTGGAGTAGGGGAGGGCGAAGCACAGATACGCAGTATTTT	CAWSRGGRSTDTQYF
TRBD1	TRBV20-1	NA	TRBJ2-1	TGCAGTACCGGGACAGCCAATGAGCAGTTCTTC	CSTGTANEQFF
TRBD2	TRBV2	many	TRBJ2-3	TGTGCCAGCAAGATCCTAGCGGCTAGCACAGATACGCAGTATTTT	CASKILAASTDTQYF
NA	TRBV13	many	TRBJ2-1	TGTGCCAGCAGCTCCCCAGGTAACATGCAGTTCTTC	CASSSPGNMQFF
NA	TRBV20-1	few	TRBJ2-3	TGCAGTGCTGCTTTCCGGGATGGCACAGATACGCAGTATTTT	CSAAFRDGTDTQYF
NA	TRBV29-1	few	TRBJ2-7	TGCAGCGTTCTACACCGCGATAGCTACGGGCAGTACTTC	CSVLHRDSYGQYF
TRBD2	TRBV7-2	NA	TRBJ2-1	TGTGCCAGCAGCTTAGAGGGAATTGCACCGGGGCGGGGGGAGGAAGGGTCCTACAATGAGCAGTTCTTC	CASSLEGIAPGRGEEGSYNEQFF
NA	TRBV2	many	TRBJ1-2	TGTGCCAGGAGACTACCGGGGTATGGCTACACCTTC	CARRLPGYGYTF
NA	TRBV2	many	TRBJ2-1	TGTGCCAGCAGTCGGGACATTGAGCAGTTCTTC	CASSRDIEQFF
NA	TRBV28	few	TRBJ2-3	TGTGCCAGCAGTGAGACAGCTAGCACAGATACGCAGTATTTT	CASSETASTDTQYF
TRBD2	TRBV19	NA	TRBJ2-2	TGTGCCAGTAGTATAAGCCTAGCGGGAGGTGTAAACACCGGGGAGCTGTTTTTT	CASSISLAGGVNTGELFF
NA	TRBV30	many	TRBJ2-7	TGTGCCTGGACAGGGAGGAACGAGCAGTACTTC	CAWTGRNEQYF
TRBD2	TRBV7-2	many	TRBJ2-3	TGTGCCAGCAGCTTAGGACTAGCGGGAGGGCCGGGGGATACGCAGTATTTT	CASSLGLAGGPGDTQYF
NA	TRBV4-2	few	TRBJ1-2	TGTGCCAGCAGCCAAGATACGGAGGCTAACTATGGCTACACCTTC	CASSQDTEANYGYTF
NA	TRBV28	NA	TRBJ1-1	TGTGCCAGCAGTTTGGGAGGGGGTGGCCACACTGAAGCTTTCTTT	CASSLGGGGHTEAFF